This T cell receptor beta chain was documented in a study of CD8 T cells in Susac syndrome (dated by TCRdb to between 2019 and 2020). About the investigation overall: Repertoire sequencing was used to test whether CD8+ T cell activation and differentiation in Susac syndrome was antigen driven. Clonality of the CD8+ T cell repertoire was compared between more than 10 healthy donors, roughly 14 Susac syndrome patients and about 15 multiple sclerosis patients.

Details on this clonotype: Its antigen remains undetermined. Base quality data are lacking; no much larger clone is found one base away.

General conclusions and limits of the study: The TCR sequencing and HLA analysis was acknowledged to have included a relatively small number of individuals.

V is pared back by 0 bases and J by 3 bases, with 16 bases lying between the germline termini. Taken from the germline V gene (reference sequence), the CDR1 and CDR2 loops are SGHNT and YYREEE. The CDR3 measures 16 amino acids from cysteine to phenylalanine. The read is trimmed to its CDR3 DNA, 48 bases read in frame from base 1. Peripheral blood CD8+ and CD4+ T cells from healthy donors, Susac syndrome patients and multiple sclerosis patients were profiled by high-throughput TCR beta sequencing. The multiple sclerosis controls were treatment-naive patients who had stable or active relapsing-remitting disease and met the revised McDonald criteria. Bulk CD8+ and CD4+ T cells were purified by magnetic negative isolation, while CD8+ TEMRA cells were enriched using FACS. Blood was drawn into EDTA tubes, processed within 24 hours, and PBMCs were isolated by density gradient centrifugation. PBMCs intended for TCR sequencing were cryopreserved in liquid nitrogen and thawed later in a water bath at 37 degrees C. A purity of at least 90% was achieved for sorted or isolated CD4+, CD8+ and CD8+ TEMRA cells.

RNA was extracted using the RNeasy kit, and about 0.5 to 1 ug of the RNA was reverse transcribed with random hexamers. The immunoSEQ multiplex PCR assay, covering 54 Vbeta and 13 Jbeta segments, was used to amplify TCR beta CDR3 regions. PCR amplification bias was corrected by using a synthetic template baseline for primer optimization and computational correction. The authors' pipeline ran thus. Reads were annotated to V, D and J genes per IMGT and analyzed with immunoSEQ Analyzer, keeping only productive sequences. Clonality was computed as one minus Shannon entropy normalized by log2 of the number of productive unique sequences. Public and private clones were assessed among the 100 most prevalent clones of each patient and control. Clones were defined as Susac-specific if absent from the healthy and MS cohorts, from 1052 published viral clones and from other ImmuneACCESS disease sequences. TCRdb reprocessing: public reads trimmed at Q25 with fastp, clones called with MiXCR, in-frame beta chains kept. CDR3 protein duplicates are merged, each entry listing the most common genes and DNA. TCRdb's processing, not the authors', yielded these V and J calls. This sample holds some 300,000 distinct CDR3 sequences; around nine tenths were observed only once. Under 0.2% of the sample lies in the top ten.

The sample was CD8+ T cells from PBMCs. The chain is encoded by TRBV5-4 joined to TRBJ2-7; TRBD2 might be the D gene, on 6 matching bases. The receptor was derived from a human donor with multiple sclerosis. The nucleotide sequence reads as follows: TGTGCCAGCAGCTTGGAAATCGGCGGGATCCTCTACGAGCAGTACTTC. Protein translation: CASSLEIGGILYEQYF.